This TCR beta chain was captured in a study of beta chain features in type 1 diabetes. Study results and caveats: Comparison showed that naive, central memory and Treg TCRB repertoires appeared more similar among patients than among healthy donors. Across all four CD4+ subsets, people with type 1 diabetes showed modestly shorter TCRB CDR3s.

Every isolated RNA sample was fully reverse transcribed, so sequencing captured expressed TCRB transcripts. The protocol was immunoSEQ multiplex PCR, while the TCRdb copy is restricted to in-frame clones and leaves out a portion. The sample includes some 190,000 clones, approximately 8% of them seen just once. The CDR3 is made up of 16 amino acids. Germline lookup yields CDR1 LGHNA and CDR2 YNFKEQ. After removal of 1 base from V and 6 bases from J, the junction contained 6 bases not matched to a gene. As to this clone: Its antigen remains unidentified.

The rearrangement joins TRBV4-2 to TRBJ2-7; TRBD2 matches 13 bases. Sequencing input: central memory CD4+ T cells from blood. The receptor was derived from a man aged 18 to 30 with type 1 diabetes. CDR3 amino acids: CASSQGQGLAGAEQYF. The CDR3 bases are TGTGCCAGCAGCCAAGGCCAAGGACTAGCGGGAGCCGAGCAGTACTTC.